The next 17 T cell receptor beta chains were all read from a single sample in a study of beta chain features in type 1 diabetes. Expressed TCRB transcripts were sequenced, since all the RNA that had been isolated was reverse transcribed. Sequenced by immunoSEQ multiplex PCR; TCRdb stores in-frame clones only, minus some. The sample shows approximately 200,000 clones, over 8.5% of them seen only once. The specimen sequenced was naive CD4+ T cells from blood. These receptors all come from a woman aged 18 to 35 in good health.

In the case of this clone: A read error is possible here, since a much larger clone lies one base away. This chain connects TRBV7-3 to TRBJ2-1; maybe TRBD1 (6 bases). The ends were cut back, 3 bases at V and 4 bases at J, with 7 bases in the middle. Germline-derived CDR1 and CDR2 are SGHTA and FQGTGA. The CDR3 has 13 amino acids. CDR3 amino acids: CASSFGQYNEQFF. CDR3 nucleotide sequence: TGTGCCAGCAGCTTCGGACAGTACAATGAGCAGTTCTTC.

V gene TRBV9 combines with J gene TRBJ2-7, with D perhaps TRBD2 (6 bases). CDR3 length: 14 residues. V lost 0 bases and J 2 bases, leaving 9 bases between the germline ends. Germline V gene lookup returns CDR1 SGDLS and CDR2 YYNGEE. The CDR3 protein is CASSVAGVPYEQYF. DNA of the CDR3: TGTGCCAGCAGCGTAGCGGGGGTTCCCTACGAGCAGTACTTC.

The genes are TRBV19 and TRBJ2-1; TRBD2 matches at 9 bases. In germline, CDR1 is LNHDA, CDR2 SQIVND (reference sequence). This CDR3 spans 15 amino acids. V was pared by 6 bases and J by 0 bases, with 3 bases of the junction left unmatched. CDR3 DNA: TGTGCCAGTAGCAGACTAGCGGCCTCCTACAATGAGCAGTTCTTC. Its protein product is CASSRLAASYNEQFF.

This clone was observed once. The rearrangement uses TRBV6-1 and TRBJ1-5; perhaps TRBD1 as D (5 bases). The germline gives CDR1 MNHNS, CDR2 SASEGT. Trimming cost V 3 bases and J 6 bases, with 9 bases left between them. The CDR3 length is 13 residues. The CDR3 DNA follows: TGTGCCAGCAGTGACAGGGTTACTCAGCCCCAGCATTTT. Its translation is CASSDRVTQPQHF.

This chain joins TRBV29-1 and TRBJ2-2, with a weak D call TRBD1 (5 bases). Germline V gene data show CDR1 as SQVTM and CDR2 as ANQGSEA. This CDR3 comprises 14 residues. Trimming removed 1 base from V and 4 bases from J, with 10 bases in between. The CDR3 region is CSVEAGRATGELFF. The CDR3 DNA is TGCAGCGTTGAAGCGGGCAGGGCCACCGGGGAGCTGTTTTTT.

CDR3 region: CASSHGQGYEQYF. The DNA of the CDR3 is TGTGCCAGCTCACATGGACAGGGCTACGAGCAGTACTTC. The genes are TRBV18 and TRBJ2-7; 8 positions match TRBD1. J gave up 3 bases and V 4 bases, and 2 bases lay outside the gene matches. This CDR3 comprises 13 residues. The germline V gene encodes CDR1 KGHSH and CDR2 LQKENI.

This chain joins TRBV27 and TRBJ2-7; TRBD2 aligns across 10 bases. The junction had 9 bases not matched to a gene; V was cut back by 0 bases and J by 4 bases. Germline-derived CDR1 and CDR2 are MNHEY and SMNVEV (reference sequence). This CDR3 has 17 residues. The CDR3 loop is CASSLSRLAGVWYEQYF. The DNA for the CDR3 is TGTGCCAGCAGTTTATCGCGGCTAGCGGGAGTTTGGTACGAGCAGTACTTC.

This clone was observed at least ten times. V usage is TRBV7-2 and J usage is TRBJ2-3, with 9 bases that match TRBD2. The germline CDR1 and CDR2 sequences are SGHTA and FQGNSA. The CDR3 runs to 15 residues. The trim removed 5 bases at V and 4 bases at J, leaving 7 bases unmatched. This chain's CDR3 is CASSLVAGAADTQYF. As DNA, the CDR3 is TGTGCCAGCAGCCTCGTAGCGGGAGCGGCAGATACGCAGTATTTT.

The rearrangement uses TRBV6-5 and TRBJ2-5, with TRBD1 identical over 7 bases. CDR1 MNHEY and CDR2 SVGAGI come from the germline V gene. The CDR3 is made up of 12 amino acids. The V segment lost 8 bases and the J segment 1 base; nucleotides outside the gene matches: 1. The CDR3 loop is CASRQGQETQYF. The CDR3, as DNA: TGTGCCAGCCGACAGGGCCAAGAGACCCAGTACTTC.

The chain links TRBV6-4 to TRBJ2-5, with a tentative D call TRBD1 (6 bases). The germline V and J ends were trimmed by 5 bases and 5 bases, with 12 bases remaining between them. Germline CDR1 and CDR2: MRHNA and SNTAGT. This CDR3 comprises 13 residues. DNA of the CDR3: TGTGCCAGCAGTAGACAGGCCCGGGAGACCCAGTACTTC. Amino acids: CASSRQARETQYF.

The chain combines TRBV27 with TRBJ2-7; possibly TRBD1 for D (6 bases). The CDR3 runs 17 residues. V lost 4 bases, J lost 0 bases, and 19 bases lay in between. Looked up from germline, CDR1 is MNHEY and CDR2 is SMNVEV (reference sequence). As DNA, the CDR3 is TGTGCCAGCAGTTACCGCGGTTCGGCGGACAGCTCCTACGAGCAGTACTTC. Protein: CASSYRGSADSSYEQYF.

In its sample, this clone was seen many times. Other DNA sequences of this sample code for an identical CDR3. J is TRBJ2-3 and V is TRBV5-1; 7 nucleotides agree with TRBD1. V trimming: 4 bases; J trimming: 0 bases; junction bases outside the gene matches: 2. The germline V gene encodes CDR1 SGHRS and CDR2 YFSETQ. The CDR3 loop spans 14 amino acids. For the CDR3, the DNA is TGCGCCAGCAGCCCGGACAGGAGCACAGATACGCAGTATTTT. Its translation: CASSPDRSTDTQYF.

This clone was seen only a few times. This sequence joins TRBV6-6 and TRBJ2-1; perhaps TRBD2 as D (5 bases). V shed 5 bases and J shed 2 bases, with 7 bases lying between them. This CDR3 has 13 residues. In germline, CDR1 is MNHNY, CDR2 SVGAGI (reference sequence). In nucleotides, the CDR3 is TGTGCCAGCAGTCCCGGGACCTACAATGAGCAGTTCTTC. Translated, it gives CASSPGTYNEQFF.

The chain recombines TRBV6-5 with TRBJ2-5, with D possibly matching TRBD1 (8 bases). V gave up 4 bases and J gave up 4 bases, with 13 bases separating them. The germline V gene has CDR1 MNHEY and CDR2 SVGAGI. CDR3 length equals 14 residues. This chain's CDR3 is CASSLQGGPETQYF. CDR3 bases: TGTGCCAGCAGTTTACAGGGGGGGCCAGAGACCCAGTACTTC.

J is TRBJ2-7 and V is TRBV7-2; no firm D call. V was cut by 4 bases and J by 3 bases, with 10 bases left in between. The length of the CDR3 is 13 residues. Germline V gives CDR1 SGHTA, CDR2 FQGNSA. CDR3 nucleotide sequence: TGTGCCAGCAGCTCCCAGGATCTCTACGAGCAGTACTTC. Its translation: CASSSQDLYEQYF.

This chain uses TRBV5-1 with TRBJ2-4; D might be TRBD1 (5 bases). The CDR3 sequence is 14 residues long. V gave up 2 bases and J gave up 0 bases, with 6 bases separating them. Germline values: CDR1 SGHRS, CDR2 YFSETQ. The DNA of the CDR3 is TGCGCCAGCAGCTTCGACAGAGCCAAAAACATTCAGTACTTC. Translation gives CASSFDRAKNIQYF.

The V gene is TRBV5-1, the J gene TRBJ1-6, with unresolved D. The germline CDR1 and CDR2 sequences are SGHRS and YFSETQ. The CDR3 spans 14 residues. Trimming took off 0 bases at V and 7 bases at J, with 8 bases between the two ends. The CDR3 sequence is CASSLGTVNSPLHF. The CDR3 bases are TGCGCCAGCAGCTTGGGCACAGTAAATTCACCCCTCCACTTT.